This T cell receptor (beta chain) was identified in a study of T cell changes during pregnancy in multiple sclerosis. Germline CDR1 SGHVS, CDR2 FQNEAQ. CDR3 length: 14 residues. V was shortened by 6 bases and J by 4 bases, with 13 bases between the two germline ends. Generated by immunoSEQ multiplex PCR, the TCRdb table keeps only in-frame clones and is missing some. The data contain tens of thousands of clones, about 93% of them seen just once; the ten biggest clones take up more than 0.8%. The rearrangement joins TRBV7-8 to TRBJ1-3; D not resolved. The source material was peripheral blood, sampled in the third trimester of pregnancy. The receptor was isolated from a female donor with multiple sclerosis, enrolled in a pregnancy study. The CDR3 nucleotides read TGTGCCAGCAGGGTTACGGGGAACGGAAACACCATATATTTT. This sequence encodes CASRVTGNGNTIYF.